The table lists the clone carrying this T cell receptor beta chain with a count of one. The antigen is not known. The data were obtained in a study of cytomegalovirus exposure and HLA in healthy donors. Separate from the roughly 700-subject first cohort, the approximately 120-subject validation cohort was the one that the donors belonged to. Study-wide results and limits: Among TCR beta chains, those listed as cytomegalovirus-associated numbered over 150. Across donors, most TCRs were seen rarely, yet some public ones were widespread. A classifier reportedly called cytomegalovirus status with high sensitivity and specificity.

Assay used: immunoSEQ multiplex PCR; TCRdb lists only in-frame clones, some missing. The sample has 250,000 to 350,000 clones; about 85% are singletons. Per germline, CDR1 LNHDA and CDR2 SQIVND (reference sequence). There are 15 residues in the CDR3. V lost 1 base and J lost 1; bases outside the gene matches: 4. V usage is TRBV19 and J usage is TRBJ2-7; 7 positions match TRBD2. What was sequenced was PBMCs. This sequence originates from a woman under 40 in good health and CMV-seropositive. This chain's CDR3 is CASSIVLASSYEQYF. CDR3 nucleotides: TGTGCCAGTAGTATAGTACTAGCGAGTTCCTACGAGCAGTACTTC.